The clone carrying this T cell receptor (beta chain) was seen a few times. No antigen is known for it. These data belong to a study of T-cell memory formation after mild COVID-19. Broader study findings: Several responding clones turned up in pre-infection memory, indicating that cross-reactive memory may have taken part. Clones shrinking between day 15 and 85 showed a balanced CD4/CD8 split, and those that grew later tilted toward CD4+.

With 11 bases clipped from V and 7 bases from J, the junction kept 7 bases outside the gene matches. CDR1 SGHTA and CDR2 FQGNSA come from the germline V gene. The CDR3 is made up of 12 amino acids. Researchers used 5'RACE with constant-segment primers to make TCR alpha and TCR beta cDNA libraries that carry sample barcodes and UMIs. TCRdb redid the calling of the 5' RACE reads with MiXCR, one entry per CDR3 protein. This sample has around 250,000 distinct CDR3 sequences, with 9.4% found just once. This TCR was recovered from a man aged 18 to 30 who had mild COVID-19 (a few samples of this study predate the infection). Cell type and time point are not known. The sample consisted of PBMCs or a T cell subset sorted from them (not recorded which). The gene calls are TRBV7-2 and TRBJ2-1, with TRBD2 matching over 8 bases. The CDR3: CACTSGQNEQFF. As DNA, the CDR3 is TGTGCCTGTACTAGCGGCCAAAATGAGCAGTTCTTC.